Below, 22 T cell receptor beta chains from the same sample are listed, as sequenced in a study of T cell responses to AZD1222 COVID-19 vaccine. The protocol was immunoSEQ multiplex PCR, while the TCRdb copy is restricted to in-frame clones and leaves out a portion. The table includes around 110,000 clones, 75% to 90% detected once. Sequencing used peripheral blood, obtained on day 0 of AZD1222 vaccination. The receptors were sampled from an adult in good health.

The chain has TRBV6-5 and TRBJ2-3; D assignment may be TRBD1 or TRBD2 (6 bases each). Germline lookup yields CDR1 MNHEY and CDR2 SVGAGI. The CDR3 consists of 13 residues. V was trimmed by 7 bases and J by 4 bases, leaving 12 bases between them. The CDR3 bases are TGTGCCAGCAAGGGGGGCAACGCAGATACGCAGTATTTT. This translates into CASKGGNADTQYF.

This clone is a singleton in its sample. The chain couples TRBV6-5 to TRBJ2-7; 14 bases map to TRBD2. CDR1 and CDR2 (germline): MNHEY, SVGAGI. Germline trimming cut 6 bases from V and 4 bases from J; bases unmatched to any gene: 5. The CDR3 totals 15 residues. CDR3 residues: CASSPGLAGAYEQYF. The CDR3 nucleotides are TGTGCCAGCAGCCCGGGACTAGCGGGAGCTTACGAGCAGTACTTC.

This clone was observed a few times. The chain has TRBV9 and TRBJ2-7, with TRBD2 as a possible D gene (6 bases). V shed 4 bases and J shed 1 base, with 15 bases lying between them. Germline assignment: CDR1 SGDLS and CDR2 YYNGEE. The CDR3 contains 15 residues. CDR3 residues: CASSSGLALSYEQYF. The CDR3 coding sequence is TGTGCCAGCAGCTCAGGTCTAGCGTTGTCCTACGAGCAGTACTTC.

The V call is TRBV5-1, the J call TRBJ1-5; D remains ambiguous. The CDR3 length is 15 residues. Trimming took 0 bases from V and 3 from J, leaving 10 bases between them. Germline V gene lookup returns CDR1 SGHRS and CDR2 YFSETQ. CDR3 loop: CASSLGEADNQPQHF. The CDR3 coding sequence is TGCGCCAGCAGCTTGGGGGAGGCTGACAATCAGCCCCAGCATTTT.

This clone was detected once. The J gene is TRBJ1-5, the V gene TRBV29-1, with 8 bases lining up with TRBD1. Germline V gives CDR1 SQVTM, CDR2 ANQGSEA. V was clipped by 4 bases and J by 3 bases; unmatched bases: 2. The CDR3 extends over 13 amino acids. In DNA form, the CDR3 reads TGCAGCGTTGTCCAGGGGGCCAATCAGCCCCAGCATTTT. Its protein product is CSVVQGANQPQHF.

The J gene is TRBJ2-2, the V gene TRBV12-3 or TRBV12-4; tentative D call: TRBD2 (6 bases). The germline V and J ends were trimmed by 6 bases and 6 bases, with 11 bases remaining between them. CDR3 length: 13 residues. CDR3 sequence (DNA): TGTGCCAGCAGGTGGACTACCCCCGGGGAGCTGTTTTTT. As protein: CASRWTTPGELFF.

The chain joins TRBV5-6 to TRBJ2-3, with D hard to call. Germline V CDR1 and CDR2: SGHDT, YYEEEE. The CDR3 is 11 amino acids. Trimming left V 1 base short and J 3 bases short, with 0 bases between. The CDR3 coding sequence is TGTGCCAGCAGCTTGACAGATACGCAGTATTTT. It yields the protein CASSLTDTQYF.

This chain links TRBV3-1 (or the pseudogene TRBV3-2) with TRBJ1-2; no clear D. The V gene lost 3 bases and the J gene lost 7 bases, with 9 bases spanning the gap. Germline V lookup: CDR1 LGHDT, CDR2 YNNKEL (reference sequence). The CDR3 totals 12 residues. CDR3 sequence: CASSQGMRGYTF. The DNA for the CDR3 is TGTGCCAGCAGCCAGGGGATGCGTGGCTACACCTTC.

This clone has only one observation. This chain uses TRBV30 with TRBJ1-2; D is unresolved. The CDR3 is 14 amino acids. Looked up from germline, CDR1 is GTSNPN and CDR2 is SVGIG (reference sequence). Trimming stripped 0 bases from V and 2 bases from J, with 10 bases between. The CDR3 DNA sequence: TGTGCCTGGAGTGTACTAGGGCACAACTATGGCTACACCTTC. Protein: CAWSVLGHNYGYTF. Full variable domain (rest looked up from reference TRBV30 and TRBJ1-2): SQTIHQWPATLVQPVGSPLSLECTVEGTSNPNLYWYRQAAGRGLQLLFYSVGIGQISSEVPQNLSASRPQDRQFILSSKKLLLSDSGFYLCAWSVLGHNYGYTFGSGTRLTVV.

CDR3 DNA: TGTGCCACCCATCAGGGAAGGAGCGAAGCTTTCTTT. Amino acid sequence: CATHQGRSEAFF. V usage is TRBV10-3 and J usage is TRBJ1-1, with D possibly matching TRBD1 (5 bases). CDR3 length equals 12 residues. Germline V gene lookup returns CDR1 ENHRY and CDR2 SYGVKD. V lost 10 bases, J lost 8 bases, and 17 bases lay in between.

The rearrangement uses TRBV2 and TRBJ2-5, with 8 bases that match TRBD2. Unmatched junction bases numbered 10, after V lost 8 bases and J lost 5 bases. Germline V gene lookup returns CDR1 SNHLY and CDR2 FYNNEI. The length of the CDR3 is 14 residues. The CDR3 protein is CASDLAGSRETQYF. Here the CDR3 DNA reads TGTGCCAGCGACCTAGCGGGCAGCCGGGAGACCCAGTACTTC. Looking up the rest from reference TRBV2 and TRBJ2-5 gives the full variable domain: EPEVTQTPSHQVTQMGQEVILRCVPISNHLYFYWYRQILGQKVEFLVSFYNNEISEKSEIFDDQFSVERPDGSNFTLKIRSTKLEDSAMYFCASDLAGSRETQYFGPGTRLLVL.

The chain links TRBV15 to TRBJ1-1; D is ambiguous. V was trimmed by 6 bases and J by 5 bases, leaving 10 bases between them. Germline CDR1 LNHNV, CDR2 YYDKDF (reference sequence). CDR3 size: 12 residues. The CDR3: CATSTRGTEAFF. The CDR3 bases are TGTGCCACCAGTACCCGAGGGACTGAAGCTTTCTTT.

This clone was recorded once. This chain joins TRBV19 and TRBJ1-3; D call uncertain. The V and J ends lost 5 bases and 4 bases respectively, with 9 bases between them. CDR1 is LNHDA, CDR2 SQIVND, per germline (reference sequence). The CDR3 totals 13 residues. In DNA, the CDR3 is TGTGCCAGTAGTCTGGGAGTGGGAAACACCATATATTTT. This gives the protein CASSLGVGNTIYF.

This chain uses TRBV7-3 with TRBJ2-1; D gene unclear. The CDR3 is 15 residues long. Germline V lookup: CDR1 SGHTA, CDR2 FQGTGA. Trimming stripped 5 bases from V and 2 bases from J, with 13 bases between. The CDR3 nucleotides are TGTGCCAGCAGCCAGTCCTTCGGGCCCTACAATGAGCAGTTCTTC. Its protein product is CASSQSFGPYNEQFF.

DNA for the CDR3: TGTGCCAGCTCATCCACACAGGGGGATAATTCACCCCTCCACTTT. This sequence encodes CASSSTQGDNSPLHF. The chain recombines TRBV18 with TRBJ1-6; 8 nucleotides line up with TRBD1. V dropped 5 bases and J dropped 5; count of bases not matched to a gene: 5. Germline CDR1 and CDR2: KGHSH and LQKENI. CDR3 size: 15 residues.

The chain is built from TRBV19 and TRBJ2-1; a possible D gene is TRBD2 (6 bases). CDR1 and CDR2 (germline): LNHDA, SQIVND (reference sequence). The V end lost 5 bases, the J end lost 8 bases, and 19 bases lay between the germline ends. The CDR3 covers 15 residues. CDR3 loop: CASSPGTLRADEQFF. In DNA form, the CDR3 reads TGTGCCAGTAGTCCCGGGACTCTCCGGGCGGATGAGCAGTTCTTC.

The rearrangement joins TRBV6-4 to TRBJ2-2, with D unclear. The CDR3 sequence is 15 residues long. The germline V gene has CDR1 MRHNA and CDR2 SNTAGT. V lost 2 bases to trimming and J lost 4 bases, with 11 bases between them. The CDR3 nucleotides read TGTGCCAGCAGTGACCGAGAGCCTCCCACCGGGGAGCTGTTTTTT. Protein product: CASSDREPPTGELFF.

In nucleotides, the CDR3 is TGCAGCGTTGTTGGGGCAGGGGGTGGCAATCAGCCCCAGCATTTT. Protein sequence: CSVVGAGGGNQPQHF. The V gene is TRBV29-1, the J gene TRBJ1-5; TRBD1 matches 7 bases. Germline assignment: CDR1 SQVTM and CDR2 ANQGSEA. The CDR3 has 15 amino acids. The ends lost 4 bases at V and 2 bases at J; junction bases unmatched: 8.

The chain employs TRBV19 and TRBJ2-1; TRBD2 aligns across 14 bases. Per germline, CDR1 LNHDA and CDR2 SQIVND (reference sequence). Germline trimming cut 8 bases from V and 9 bases from J; bases unmatched to any gene: 6. The length of the CDR3 is 14 residues. In nucleotides, the CDR3 is TGTGCCAGTTCGGGACTAGCGGGAGCCGGTGAGCAGTTCTTC. Its protein product is CASSGLAGAGEQFF.

V usage is TRBV7-8 and J usage is TRBJ1-2; maybe TRBD1 (5 bases). Trimming took 7 bases from V and 5 from J, leaving 14 bases between them. The germline gives CDR1 SGHVS, CDR2 FQNEAQ. The CDR3 spans 13 residues. The CDR3 nucleotides are TGTGCCAGCACCGCCGGGACTGCATATGGCTACACCTTC. It translates to CASTAGTAYGYTF.

The genes are TRBV15 and TRBJ1-3; 7 nucleotides line up with TRBD1. CDR3 length equals 17 residues. The germline gives CDR1 LNHNV, CDR2 YYDKDF (reference sequence). The V gene end was trimmed by 0 bases and the J gene end by 4 bases; junction bases not matched to a gene: 9. CDR3 region: CATSRDGQQGSGNTIYF. CDR3 nucleotide sequence: TGTGCCACCAGCAGAGATGGGCAACAGGGGTCAGGAAACACCATATATTTT.

The chain is built from TRBV7-8 and TRBJ1-6; possible D gene TRBD1, 6 bases. The length of the CDR3 is 15 residues. CDR1 SGHVS and CDR2 FQNEAQ come from the germline V gene. V was trimmed by 5 bases and J by 10 bases, leaving 18 bases between them. CDR3 protein: CASSRDAGVGSPLHF. The DNA for the CDR3 is TGTGCCAGCAGCCGCGACGCAGGGGTCGGCTCACCCCTCCACTTT.